This TCR beta chain was documented in a study of T cell changes during pregnancy in multiple sclerosis. Sequencing used immunoSEQ multiplex PCR; TCRdb keeps in-frame clones, though not all of them. The data show about 83,000 clones, with about 96% seen just once and about 1% held by the top ten. The CDR3 is 16 residues long. In germline, CDR1 is SGHVS, CDR2 FQNEAQ. With V trimmed by 5 bases and J by 0 bases, 1 base remained unmatched. The receptor was isolated from a female donor with multiple sclerosis, enrolled in a pregnancy study. The sequenced sample was peripheral blood, obtained in the second trimester of pregnancy. The V and J genes are TRBV7-8 and TRBJ2-3, with TRBD2 matching over 14 bases. The CDR3 sequence: CASSGTSGSSTDTQYF. CDR3 sequence (DNA): TGTGCCAGCAGCGGGACTAGCGGGAGTAGCACAGATACGCAGTATTTT.